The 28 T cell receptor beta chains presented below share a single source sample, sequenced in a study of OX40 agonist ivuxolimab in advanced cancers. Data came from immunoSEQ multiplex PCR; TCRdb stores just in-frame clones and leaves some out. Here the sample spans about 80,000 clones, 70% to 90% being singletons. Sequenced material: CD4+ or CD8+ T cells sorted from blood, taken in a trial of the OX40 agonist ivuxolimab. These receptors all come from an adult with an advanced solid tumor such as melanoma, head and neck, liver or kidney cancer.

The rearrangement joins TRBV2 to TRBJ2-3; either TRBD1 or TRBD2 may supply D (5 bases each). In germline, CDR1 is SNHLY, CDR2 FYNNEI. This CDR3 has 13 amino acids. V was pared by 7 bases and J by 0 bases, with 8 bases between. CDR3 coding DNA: TGTGCCAGCAACCGGGACAGCACAGATACGCAGTATTTT. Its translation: CASNRDSTDTQYF.

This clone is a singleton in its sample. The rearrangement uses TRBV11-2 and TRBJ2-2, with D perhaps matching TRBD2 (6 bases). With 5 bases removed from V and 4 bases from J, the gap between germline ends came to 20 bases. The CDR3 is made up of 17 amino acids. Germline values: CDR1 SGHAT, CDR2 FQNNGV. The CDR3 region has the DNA TGTGCCAGCAGCCCAGTGGTTTGGGGGGTTGGCACCGGGGAGCTGTTTTTT. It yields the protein CASSPVVWGVGTGELFF. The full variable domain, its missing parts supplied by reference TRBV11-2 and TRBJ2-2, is EAGVAQSPRYKIIEKRQSVAFWCNPISGHATLYWYQQILGQGPKLLIQFQNNGVVDDSQLPKDRFSAERLKGVDSTLKIQPAKLEDSAVYLCASSPVVWGVGTGELFFGEGSRLTVL.

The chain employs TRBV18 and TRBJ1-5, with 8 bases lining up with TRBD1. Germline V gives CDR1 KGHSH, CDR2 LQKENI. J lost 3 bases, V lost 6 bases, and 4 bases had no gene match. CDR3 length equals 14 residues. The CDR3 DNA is TGTGCCAGCTCCCCGGACAGGGTCAATCAGCCCCAGCATTTT. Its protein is CASSPDRVNQPQHF.

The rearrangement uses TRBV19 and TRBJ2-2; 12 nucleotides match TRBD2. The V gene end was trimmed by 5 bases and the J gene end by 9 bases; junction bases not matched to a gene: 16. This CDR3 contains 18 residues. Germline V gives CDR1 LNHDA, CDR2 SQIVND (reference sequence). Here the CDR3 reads CASSPSGLAGRPSRELFF. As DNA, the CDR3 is TGTGCCAGTAGTCCCTCCGGACTAGCGGGGAGACCCAGCAGGGAGCTGTTTTTT.

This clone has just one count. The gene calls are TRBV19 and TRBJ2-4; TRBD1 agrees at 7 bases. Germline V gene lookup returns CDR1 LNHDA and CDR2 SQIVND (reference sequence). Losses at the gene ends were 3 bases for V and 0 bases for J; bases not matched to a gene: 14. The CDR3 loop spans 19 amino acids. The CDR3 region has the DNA TGTGCCAGTAGTATGGGGGATGCGAGGGGGCTCCTAGCCAAAAACATTCAGTACTTC. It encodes CASSMGDARGLLAKNIQYF.

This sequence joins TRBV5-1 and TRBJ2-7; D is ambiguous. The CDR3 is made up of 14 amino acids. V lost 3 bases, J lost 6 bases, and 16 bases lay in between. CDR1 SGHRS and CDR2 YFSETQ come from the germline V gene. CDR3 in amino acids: CASSSITSPPEQYF. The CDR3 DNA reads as TGCGCCAGCAGCTCCATAACCTCACCCCCCGAGCAGTACTTC.

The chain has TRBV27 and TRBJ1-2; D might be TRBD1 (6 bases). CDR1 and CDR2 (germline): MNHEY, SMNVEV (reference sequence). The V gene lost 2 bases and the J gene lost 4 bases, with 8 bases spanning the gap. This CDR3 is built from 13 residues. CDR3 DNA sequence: TGTGCCAGCAGTTTAGGGGGCGGCTATGGCTACACCTTC. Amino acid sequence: CASSLGGGYGYTF.

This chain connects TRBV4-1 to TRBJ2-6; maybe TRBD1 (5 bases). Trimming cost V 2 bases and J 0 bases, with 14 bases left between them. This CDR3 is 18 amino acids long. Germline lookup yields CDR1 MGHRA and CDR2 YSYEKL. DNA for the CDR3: TGCGCCAGCAGCCAAATTTTAAGGGGAAACTCTGGGGCCAACGTCCTGACTTTC. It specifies CASSQILRGNSGANVLTF.

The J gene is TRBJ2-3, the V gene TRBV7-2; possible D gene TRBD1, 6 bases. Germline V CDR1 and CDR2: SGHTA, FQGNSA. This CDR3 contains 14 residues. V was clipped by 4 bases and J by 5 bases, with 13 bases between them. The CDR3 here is CASSSQGHIDTQYF. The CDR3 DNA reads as TGTGCCAGCAGCTCGCAGGGGCATATAGATACGCAGTATTTT.

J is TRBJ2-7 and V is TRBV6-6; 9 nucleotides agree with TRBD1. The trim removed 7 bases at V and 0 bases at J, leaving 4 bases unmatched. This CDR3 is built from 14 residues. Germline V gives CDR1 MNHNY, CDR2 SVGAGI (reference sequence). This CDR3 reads CASNPGQGSYEQYF. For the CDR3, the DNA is TGTGCCAGCAACCCGGGACAGGGCTCCTACGAGCAGTACTTC.

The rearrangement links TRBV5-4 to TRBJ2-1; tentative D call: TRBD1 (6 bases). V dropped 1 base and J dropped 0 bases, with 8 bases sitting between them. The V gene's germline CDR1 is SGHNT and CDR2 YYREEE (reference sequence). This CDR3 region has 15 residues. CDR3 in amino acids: CASSLKQGSYNEQFF. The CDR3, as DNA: TGTGCCAGCAGCTTGAAACAGGGCTCCTACAATGAGCAGTTCTTC.

CDR3 loop: CASSLRDTQYF. The DNA for the CDR3 is TGTGCCAGCAGTCTCCGGGATACGCAGTATTTT. The chain is built from TRBV5-8 and TRBJ2-3, with D hard to call. With 5 bases removed from V and 6 bases from J, the gap between germline ends came to 7 bases. The CDR3 is 11 amino acids. CDR1 is SGHTS and CDR2 is YDEGEE in the germline V gene. The full variable domain, rest sourced from reference TRBV5-8 and TRBJ2-3, is EAGVTQSPTHLIKTRGQQATLRCSPISGHTSVYWYQQALGLGLQFLLWYDEGEERNRGNFPPRFSGRQFPNYSSELNVNALELEDSALYLCASSLRDTQYFGPGTRLTVL.

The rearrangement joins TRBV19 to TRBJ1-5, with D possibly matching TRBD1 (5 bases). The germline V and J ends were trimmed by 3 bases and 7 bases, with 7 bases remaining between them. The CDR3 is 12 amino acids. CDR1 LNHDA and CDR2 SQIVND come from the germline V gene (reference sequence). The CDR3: CASSIPGQPQHF. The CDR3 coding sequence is TGTGCCAGTAGTATCCCAGGGCAGCCCCAGCATTTT.

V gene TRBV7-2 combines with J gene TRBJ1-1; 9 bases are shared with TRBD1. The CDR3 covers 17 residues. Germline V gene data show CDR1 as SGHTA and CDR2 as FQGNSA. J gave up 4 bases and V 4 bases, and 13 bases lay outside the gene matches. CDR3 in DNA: TGTGCCAGCAGCTCGCTAAAAACAGGGGGCACGGGCACTGAAGCTTTCTTT. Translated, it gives CASSSLKTGGTGTEAFF. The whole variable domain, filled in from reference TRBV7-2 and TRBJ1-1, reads GAGVSQSPSNKVTEKGKDVELRCDPISGHTALYWYRQSLGQGLEFLIYFQGNSAPDKSGLPSDRFSAERTGGSVSTLTIQRTQQEDSAVYLCASSSLKTGGTGTEAFFGQGTRLTVV.

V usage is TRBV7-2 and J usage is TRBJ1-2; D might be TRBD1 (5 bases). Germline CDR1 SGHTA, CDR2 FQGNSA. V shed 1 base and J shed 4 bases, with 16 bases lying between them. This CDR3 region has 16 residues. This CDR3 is CASSLVSAGRGYGYTF. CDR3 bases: TGTGCCAGCAGCTTAGTTTCTGCGGGACGGGGCTATGGCTACACCTTC.

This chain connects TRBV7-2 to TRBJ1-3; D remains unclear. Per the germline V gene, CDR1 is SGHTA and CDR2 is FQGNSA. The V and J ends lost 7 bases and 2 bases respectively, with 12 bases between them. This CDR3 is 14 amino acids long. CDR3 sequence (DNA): TGTGCCAGCACCCTTGGGCCGGCTGGAAACACCATATATTTT. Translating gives CASTLGPAGNTIYF.

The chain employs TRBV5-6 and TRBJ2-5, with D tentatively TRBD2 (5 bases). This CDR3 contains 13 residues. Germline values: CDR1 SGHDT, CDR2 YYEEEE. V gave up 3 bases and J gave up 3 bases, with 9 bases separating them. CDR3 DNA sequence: TGTGCCAGCAGCTCGTACGGGGAAGAGACCCAGTACTTC. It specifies CASSSYGEETQYF.

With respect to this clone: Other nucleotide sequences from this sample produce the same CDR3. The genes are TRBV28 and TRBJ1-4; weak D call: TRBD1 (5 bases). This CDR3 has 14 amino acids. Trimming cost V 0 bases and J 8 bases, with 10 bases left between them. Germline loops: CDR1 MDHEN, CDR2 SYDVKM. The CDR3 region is CASSLWGEGEKLFF. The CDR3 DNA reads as TGTGCCAGCAGTTTATGGGGGGAAGGAGAAAAACTGTTTTTT.

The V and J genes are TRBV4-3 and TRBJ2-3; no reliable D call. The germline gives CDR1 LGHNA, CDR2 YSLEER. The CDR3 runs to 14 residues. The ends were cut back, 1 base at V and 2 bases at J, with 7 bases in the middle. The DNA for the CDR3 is TGCGCCAGCAGCCAAGGCAGGATCACAGATACGCAGTATTTT. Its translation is CASSQGRITDTQYF.

The CDR3 protein is CASSVRDGVYTGELFF. Written as DNA, the CDR3 is TGTGCCAGCAGCGTCCGGGACGGAGTCTACACCGGGGAGCTGTTTTTT. The chain has TRBV9 and TRBJ2-2, with D perhaps being TRBD1 or TRBD2 (5 bases each). This CDR3 is built from 16 residues. V was trimmed by 2 bases and J by 3 bases, leaving 14 bases between them. CDR1 is SGDLS, CDR2 YYNGEE, per germline.

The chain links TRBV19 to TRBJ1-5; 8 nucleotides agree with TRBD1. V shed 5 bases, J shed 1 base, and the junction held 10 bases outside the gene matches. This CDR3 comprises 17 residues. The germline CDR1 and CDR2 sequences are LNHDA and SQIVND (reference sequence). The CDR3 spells CASSRGGQARSNQPQHF. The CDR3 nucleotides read TGTGCCAGTAGTCGGGGGGGACAGGCGCGGAGCAATCAGCCCCAGCATTTT.

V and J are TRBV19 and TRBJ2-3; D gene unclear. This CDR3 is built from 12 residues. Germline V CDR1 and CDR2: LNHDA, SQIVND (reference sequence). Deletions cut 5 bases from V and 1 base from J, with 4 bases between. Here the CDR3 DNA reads TGTGCCAGTAGTGTCGGCACAGATACGCAGTATTTT. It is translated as CASSVGTDTQYF.

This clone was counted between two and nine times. This CDR3 is CASSLTQQGNGYTF. As DNA, the CDR3 is TGCGCCAGCAGCTTGACGCAACAGGGTAATGGCTACACCTTC. V is TRBV5-1 and J is TRBJ1-2; possible D gene TRBD1, 6 bases. CDR3 size: 14 residues. V was pared by 1 base and J by 6 bases, with 13 bases between. Germline-derived CDR1 and CDR2 are SGHRS and YFSETQ.

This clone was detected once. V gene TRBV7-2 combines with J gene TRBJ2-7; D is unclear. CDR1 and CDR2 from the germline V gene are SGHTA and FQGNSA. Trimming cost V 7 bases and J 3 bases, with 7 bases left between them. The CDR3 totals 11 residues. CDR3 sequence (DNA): TGTGCCAGCAACAACGTCTACGAGCAGTACTTC. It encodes CASNNVYEQYF. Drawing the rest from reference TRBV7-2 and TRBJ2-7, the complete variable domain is GAGVSQSPSNKVTEKGKDVELRCDPISGHTALYWYRQSLGQGLEFLIYFQGNSAPDKSGLPSDRFSAERTGGSVSTLTIQRTQQEDSAVYLCASNNVYEQYFGPGTRLTVT.

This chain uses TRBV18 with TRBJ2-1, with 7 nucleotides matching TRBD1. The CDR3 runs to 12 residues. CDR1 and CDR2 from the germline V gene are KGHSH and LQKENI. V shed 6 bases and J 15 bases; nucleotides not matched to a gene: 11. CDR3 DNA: TGTGCCAGCTCGCCAACAGGGGAGTTAGGGTTCTTC. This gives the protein CASSPTGELGFF.

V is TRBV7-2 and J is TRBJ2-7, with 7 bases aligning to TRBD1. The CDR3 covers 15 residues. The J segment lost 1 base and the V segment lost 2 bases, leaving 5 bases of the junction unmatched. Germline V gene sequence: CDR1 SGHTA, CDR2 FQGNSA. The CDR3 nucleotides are TGTGCCAGCAGCTTATCGTGGGACAGTTCCTACGAGCAGTACTTC. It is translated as CASSLSWDSSYEQYF.

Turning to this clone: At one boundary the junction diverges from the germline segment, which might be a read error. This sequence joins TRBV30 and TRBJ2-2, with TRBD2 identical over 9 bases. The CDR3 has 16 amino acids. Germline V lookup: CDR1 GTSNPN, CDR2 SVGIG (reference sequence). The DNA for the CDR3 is TGTGCCTGGCTGGACCATAGCGGGAGAGAACACCGGGGAGCTGTTTTT. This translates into CAWLDHSGREHRGAVF.

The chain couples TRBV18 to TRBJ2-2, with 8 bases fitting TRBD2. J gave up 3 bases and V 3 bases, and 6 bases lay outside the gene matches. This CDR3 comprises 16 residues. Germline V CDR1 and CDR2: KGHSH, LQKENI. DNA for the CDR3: TGTGCCAGCTCACCTTGGAGCGGGAGAGACACCGGGGAGCTGTTTTTT. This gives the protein CASSPWSGRDTGELFF.